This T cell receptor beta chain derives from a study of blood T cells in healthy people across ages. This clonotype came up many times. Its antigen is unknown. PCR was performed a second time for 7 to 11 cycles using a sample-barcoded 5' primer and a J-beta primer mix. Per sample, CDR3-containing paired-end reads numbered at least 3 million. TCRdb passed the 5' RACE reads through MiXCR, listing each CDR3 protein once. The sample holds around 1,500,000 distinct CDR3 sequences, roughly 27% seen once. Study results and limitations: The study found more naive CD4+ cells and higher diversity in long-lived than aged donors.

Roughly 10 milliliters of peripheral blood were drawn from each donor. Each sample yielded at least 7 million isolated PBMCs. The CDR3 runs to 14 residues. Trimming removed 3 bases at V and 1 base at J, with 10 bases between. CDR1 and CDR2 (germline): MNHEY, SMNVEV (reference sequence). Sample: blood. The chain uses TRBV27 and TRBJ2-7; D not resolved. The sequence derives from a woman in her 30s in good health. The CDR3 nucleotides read TGTGCCAGCAGTTTCTTCGGGCGGTCCTACGAGCAGTACTTC. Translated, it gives CASSFFGRSYEQYF.